The present entry profiles one T cell receptor (beta chain) with its context. The antigen is not known. The data belong to a study of identical twins. Germline CDR1 DFQATT, CDR2 SNEGSKA (reference sequence). The CDR3 contains 18 residues. The junction had 13 bases not matched to a gene; V was cut back by 5 bases and J by 5 bases. Study-wide results and limits: Insertions were fewer in abundant cord blood beta clonotypes, whereas memory repertoires showed none of this pattern. Out-of-frame alpha sequences common to twins were enriched for low generation probability. Twins shared beta out-of-frame sequences in excess, but this excess was weaker. Models underestimated TCR alpha sharing (out-of-frame) in monozygotic twins.

TCRdb recomputed calls from the 5' RACE reads with MiXCR, one row per CDR3 protein. The sample has just under 550,000 distinct CDR3 sequences, approximately 16% seen once. These data were also reused for a study on yellow fever vaccine responses in identical twins.

The source of this sequence is a young woman in good health. The V gene is TRBV20-1, the J gene TRBJ2-2, with TRBD2 matching 14 bases. The sample was CD4+ T cells sorted from blood. The DNA for the CDR3 is TGCAGTGCTTCAAGTTCGACTAGCGGGGGGGCGAGGACCGGGGAGCTGTTTTTT. It yields the protein CSASSSTSGGARTGELFF.